This passage covers 29 T cell receptor beta chains from one sample sequenced in a study of control samples from healthy donors and cancer patients. Clones were read by immunoSEQ multiplex PCR, and TCRdb kept only the in-frame ones, dropping some. The table lists about 85,000 clones, nearly 90% of them singletons. Sequencing was performed on blood. Receptors were obtained from a man between 50 and 59 years old in good health.

There are a few counts of this clone. This chain links TRBV9 with TRBJ2-1; 7 positions agree with TRBD2. Trimming took 5 bases from V and 7 from J; bases not matched to a gene: 6. In germline, CDR1 is SGDLS, CDR2 YYNGEE. The CDR3 totals 13 residues. The CDR3 nucleotides read TGTGCCAGCAGTCCTGGGACTACTAATGAGCAGTTCTTC. Its protein product is CASSPGTTNEQFF.

The V gene is TRBV30, the J gene TRBJ1-4; 10 bases are shared with TRBD1. V lost 0 bases and J lost 5; bases outside the gene matches: 6. Germline V lookup: CDR1 GTSNPN, CDR2 SVGIG (reference sequence). The CDR3 totals 16 residues. In nucleotides, the CDR3 is TGTGCCTGGAGTGTATCGACGGGACAGGGGAATGAAAAACTGTTTTTT. It encodes CAWSVSTGQGNEKLFF.

Points on this clone: An end of the junction differs from the germline gene, which may be a read error. This sample also contains other DNA sequences that code for the same CDR3. The genes are TRBV3-1 (or the pseudogene TRBV3-2) and TRBJ2-7, with TRBD2 matching over 7 bases. The CDR3 consists of 14 residues. Germline V lookup: CDR1 LGHDT, CDR2 YNNKEL (reference sequence). The CDR3 loop is CASSQVVGGNEQYF. The CDR3 DNA reads TGCGCCAGCAGCCAAGTGGTGGGGGGGAACGAGCAGTACTTC.

V gene TRBV18 combines with J gene TRBJ2-2; D is ambiguous. V was shortened by 4 bases and J by 0 bases, with 12 bases between the two germline ends. Germline CDR1 is KGHSH and CDR2 is LQKENI. This CDR3 has 16 residues. CDR3 in DNA: TGTGCCAGCTCACAGCTCGGGCGGACGAACACCGGGGAGCTGTTTTTT. This gives the protein CASSQLGRTNTGELFF.

J is TRBJ1-6 and V is TRBV12-3 or TRBV12-4; D remains ambiguous. The CDR3 length is 12 residues. V was trimmed by 3 bases and J by 7 bases, leaving 4 bases between them. CDR3 nucleotide sequence: TGTGCCAGCAGTTTCCAAAATTCACCCCTCCACTTT. It translates to CASSFQNSPLHF.

The chain combines TRBV9 with TRBJ1-2; 8 nucleotides match TRBD1. V lost 0 bases, J lost 6 bases, and 4 bases stayed unmatched. Germline V gene sequence: CDR1 SGDLS, CDR2 YYNGEE. This CDR3 is 14 amino acids long. The CDR3: CASSVAGQVNGYTF. In nucleotides, the CDR3 is TGTGCCAGCAGCGTAGCGGGACAGGTCAATGGCTACACCTTC. Based on the CDR3 plus reference TRBV9 and TRBJ1-2, the full variable domain is DSGVTQTPKHLITATGQRVTLRCSPRSGDLSVYWYQQSLDQGLQFLIQYYNGEERAKGNILERFSAQQFPDLHSELNLSSLELGDSALYFCASSVAGQVNGYTFGSGTRLTVV.

The V gene is TRBV23-1, the J gene TRBJ1-2; D is uncertain. TRBV23-1 is given ORF status, its function remaining uncertain. There are 9 residues in the CDR3. The V gene lost 10 bases and the J gene lost 7 bases, with 7 bases spanning the gap. CDR3 DNA sequence: TGCGCCACCCTCCCTGGCTACACCTTC. It translates to CATLPGYTF.

The chain links TRBV19 to TRBJ1-2; D possibly corresponds to TRBD1 (5 bases). V was cut by 6 bases and J by 4 bases, with 9 bases left in between. Germline loops: CDR1 LNHDA, CDR2 SQIVND (reference sequence). The CDR3 is 12 amino acids. CDR3 bases: TGTGCCAGTAGGGCGGGGGTCTATGGCTACACCTTC. It is translated as CASRAGVYGYTF.

The chain employs TRBV6-5 and TRBJ1-1, with D maybe TRBD1 (6 bases). Trimming removed 2 bases from V and 0 bases from J, with 10 bases in between. CDR1 is MNHEY and CDR2 is SVGAGI in the germline V gene. This CDR3 is 15 amino acids long. The CDR3 nucleotides are TGTGCCAGCAGTTACGGGGGGGCTCTGAACACTGAAGCTTTCTTT. It translates to CASSYGGALNTEAFF.

The rearrangement links TRBV29-1 to TRBJ1-3; D perhaps matches TRBD1 (6 bases). Germline CDR1 and CDR2: SQVTM and ANQGSEA. Trimming stripped 6 bases from V and 2 bases from J, with 11 bases between. The CDR3 runs to 13 residues. CDR3 residues: CSVEQGAGNTIYF. Here the CDR3 DNA reads TGCAGCGTCGAACAGGGCGCTGGAAACACCATATATTTT.

The genes are TRBV11-3 and TRBJ2-1, with 7 bases fitting TRBD1. The CDR3 totals 15 residues. V trimming: 6 bases; J trimming: 6 bases; junction bases outside the gene matches: 11. CDR1 SGHNT and CDR2 YENEEA come from the germline V gene. The CDR3 DNA reads as TGTGCCAGCAGTCGAGCTACTGGGACAGTCAATGAGCAGTTCTTC. Translating gives CASSRATGTVNEQFF.

The CDR3 protein is CAWTPRGGFSYEQYF. The CDR3 DNA follows: TGTGCCTGGACCCCCCGCGGGGGGTTCTCCTACGAGCAGTACTTC. This chain links TRBV30 with TRBJ2-7; 8 bases match TRBD2. CDR1 is GTSNPN, CDR2 SVGIG, per germline (reference sequence). V dropped 4 bases and J dropped 0; count of bases not matched to a gene: 8. CDR3 length: 15 residues.

The V gene is TRBV14, the J gene TRBJ1-2; unclear D gene. Between the trimmed V and J ends, which lost 4 bases and 2 bases, there was a span of 8 bases. The CDR3 covers 13 residues. Germline V gives CDR1 SGHDN, CDR2 FVKESK. CDR3 sequence: CASSRDLNYGYTF. CDR3 nucleotides: TGTGCCAGCAGCCGAGACCTCAACTATGGCTACACCTTC.

The gene calls are TRBV5-4 and TRBJ1-1, with a tentative D call TRBD1 (6 bases). The ends were cut back, 6 bases at V and 3 bases at J, with 24 bases in the middle. Germline V gives CDR1 SGHNT, CDR2 YYREEE (reference sequence). This CDR3 is 17 amino acids long. CDR3 residues: CASTKARGARQDTEAFF. The CDR3 DNA is TGTGCCAGCACCAAAGCGCGGGGGGCGCGTCAGGACACTGAAGCTTTCTTT. Combining the CDR3 with reference TRBV5-4 and TRBJ1-1 gives the whole variable domain ETGVTQSPTHLIKTRGQQVTLRCSSQSGHNTVSWYQQALGQGPQFIFQYYREEENGRGNFPPRFSGLQFPNYSSELNVNALELDDSALYLCASTKARGARQDTEAFFGQGTRLTVV.

The V and J genes are TRBV29-1 and TRBJ2-3; 9 bases are a match to TRBD1. This CDR3 is built from 11 residues. J gave up 14 bases and V 3 bases, and 6 bases lay outside the gene matches. Germline-derived CDR1 and CDR2 are SQVTM and ANQGSEA. The CDR3 DNA sequence: TGCAGCGTTGATTTGGGACAGGGTGGGTATTTT. Translation gives CSVDLGQGGYF.

The chain recombines TRBV30 with TRBJ2-7; D is unresolved. The CDR3 is 11 residues long. Germline V gene sequence: CDR1 GTSNPN, CDR2 SVGIG (reference sequence). V lost 6 bases to trimming and J lost 2 bases, with 8 bases between them. CDR3 protein: CACRWAYEQYF. In DNA, the CDR3 is TGTGCCTGTAGGTGGGCCTACGAGCAGTACTTC.

The chain links TRBV7-3 to TRBJ2-5; D gene uncertain. The germline V and J ends were trimmed by 1 base and 1 base, with 10 bases remaining between them. The V gene's germline CDR1 is SGHTA and CDR2 FQGTGA. The CDR3 loop spans 15 amino acids. This CDR3 reads CASSLMGMGQETQYF. The CDR3 DNA is TGTGCCAGCAGCTTAATGGGTATGGGCCAAGAGACCCAGTACTTC.

This chain joins TRBV14 and TRBJ2-2; no reliable D call. The germline CDR1 and CDR2 sequences are SGHDN and FVKESK. Trimming stripped 4 bases from V and 7 bases from J, with 13 bases between. The CDR3 has 14 amino acids. The DNA for the CDR3 is TGTGCCAGCAGCCCCCAACGTCTCCGCGGGGAGCTGTTTTTT. Its translation: CASSPQRLRGELFF.

The chain employs TRBV6-5 and TRBJ2-5, with TRBD2 matching 7 bases. The junction had 11 bases not matched to a gene; V was cut back by 5 bases and J by 5 bases. Looked up from germline, CDR1 is MNHEY and CDR2 is SVGAGI. This CDR3 is 15 amino acids long. CDR3 in amino acids: CASSPRGEAGETQYF. The CDR3 coding sequence is TGTGCCAGCAGTCCCCGGGGGGAGGCGGGGGAGACCCAGTACTTC.

This chain links TRBV5-8 with TRBJ1-3; D not resolved. This CDR3 has 15 residues. The ends were cut back, 5 bases at V and 2 bases at J, with 14 bases in the middle. Germline CDR1 and CDR2: SGHTS and YDEGEE. The CDR3 DNA is TGTGCCAGCAGATCACCGAGGTTAACTGGAAACACCATATATTTT. This gives the protein CASRSPRLTGNTIYF. Drawing the rest from reference TRBV5-8 and TRBJ1-3, the complete variable domain is EAGVTQSPTHLIKTRGQQATLRCSPISGHTSVYWYQQALGLGLQFLLWYDEGEERNRGNFPPRFSGRQFPNYSSELNVNALELEDSALYLCASRSPRLTGNTIYFGEGSWLTVV.

CDR3 in DNA: TGTGCCAGCAGCACCTGCGGACAGGGGCGGTATGGCTACACCTTC. It specifies CASSTCGQGRYGYTF. The chain joins TRBV21-1 to TRBJ1-2; the table names TRBD1, a call not compared with the DNA. TRBV21-1 is a known pseudogene. There are 15 residues in the CDR3.

About this clone: One end of the junction varies from germline; a read error may be responsible. V usage is TRBV7-7 and J usage is TRBJ2-2; 7 nucleotides match TRBD2. CDR1 is SSHAT, CDR2 FNYEAQ, per germline (reference sequence). The CDR3 consists of 16 residues. The CDR3 loop is CASSDGAGLNTGELFF. Here the CDR3 DNA reads TGTGCTAGCAGCGACGGAGCGGGACTCAACACCGGGGAGCTGTTTTTT.

This sequence joins TRBV18 and TRBJ1-5; perhaps TRBD1 as D (6 bases). CDR3 size: 14 residues. V shed 5 bases and J shed 0 bases, with 8 bases lying between them. Germline loops: CDR1 KGHSH, CDR2 LQKENI. CDR3 protein: CASSTDSSNQPQHF. CDR3 in DNA: TGTGCCAGCTCAACGGACAGTAGCAATCAGCCCCAGCATTTT.

The gene calls are TRBV6-2 or TRBV6-3 and TRBJ1-3; no definite D call. The V gene's germline CDR1 is MNHEY and CDR2 SVGEGT. This CDR3 region has 15 residues. V dropped 6 bases and J dropped 2 bases, with 14 bases sitting between them. CDR3 DNA sequence: TGTGCCAGCAGCTGGCCCCAGTCTCCTGGAAACACCATATATTTT. It yields the protein CASSWPQSPGNTIYF.

V and J are TRBV7-9 and TRBJ2-5; the D gene is possibly TRBD2 (6 bases). Germline V CDR1 and CDR2: SEHNR, FQNEAQ (reference sequence). Trimming pared 1 base from V and 4 bases from J, leaving 10 bases between. This CDR3 contains 14 residues. This CDR3 is CASSLVGGRETQYF. Here the CDR3 DNA reads TGTGCCAGCAGCTTAGTCGGGGGAAGAGAGACCCAGTACTTC.

The V call is TRBV11-3, the J call TRBJ2-6; 7 bases are shared with TRBD1. Per the germline V gene, CDR1 is SGHNT and CDR2 is YENEEA. The CDR3 is made up of 15 amino acids. The V gene end was trimmed by 5 bases and the J gene end by 2 bases; junction bases not matched to a gene: 3. CDR3 in amino acids: CASSAQGAGANVLTF. The CDR3, as DNA: TGTGCCAGCAGCGCCCAGGGGGCTGGGGCCAACGTCCTGACTTTC.

The genes are TRBV19 and TRBJ1-4; a weak D match, TRBD1 (5 bases). Germline-derived CDR1 and CDR2 are LNHDA and SQIVND (reference sequence). The CDR3 spans 16 residues. The germline V and J ends were trimmed by 6 bases and 2 bases, with 16 bases remaining between them. Here the CDR3 DNA reads TGTGCCAGTAGAGACAGCCCCTGGAGGACTAATGAAAAACTGTTTTTT. Its translation: CASRDSPWRTNEKLFF.

V and J are TRBV18 and TRBJ1-5; 11 bases line up with TRBD1. V shed 2 bases, J shed 4 bases, and the junction held 4 bases outside the gene matches. The germline V gene encodes CDR1 KGHSH and CDR2 LQKENI. The CDR3 runs 16 residues. The CDR3 loop reads CASSPSGTGGNQPQHF. The CDR3 nucleotides read TGTGCCAGCTCACCATCCGGGACAGGGGGAAATCAGCCCCAGCATTTT.

This sequence joins TRBV5-1 and TRBJ1-1; D might be TRBD1 (5 bases). Trimming took 3 bases from V and 1 from J, leaving 10 bases between them. The germline V gene has CDR1 SGHRS and CDR2 YFSETQ. The CDR3 is 14 residues long. The CDR3 is CASSSGNGNTEAFF. In DNA form, the CDR3 reads TGCGCCAGCAGCTCAGGGAACGGGAACACTGAAGCTTTCTTT.